A single sample is the source of the 27 T cell receptor beta chains below, sequenced in a study of cytomegalovirus exposure and HLA in healthy donors. Some clones are missing from TCRdb's copy, which holds only in-frame ones; the method was immunoSEQ multiplex PCR. The repertoire includes about 250,000 clones, about 88% of them detected once, and around 12% sits in the top ten. Specimen: PBMCs. The receptors stem from a man aged 18 to 29 in good health and CMV-seropositive.

V and J are TRBV5-1 and TRBJ2-7; tentatively, D is TRBD2 (5 bases). The CDR3 sequence is 13 residues long. Per the germline V gene, CDR1 is SGHRS and CDR2 is YFSETQ. The V gene lost 9 bases and the J gene lost 5 bases, with 18 bases spanning the gap. The CDR3, as DNA: TGCGCCAACCAGGCGACTACCCTCGACGAGCAGTACTTC. It specifies CANQATTLDEQYF.

The chain employs TRBV5-1 and TRBJ2-3, with 8 bases aligning to TRBD1. The CDR3 sequence is 13 residues long. The V and J ends lost 6 bases and 5 bases, in that order; junction bases with no gene match: 5. Germline lookup yields CDR1 SGHRS and CDR2 YFSETQ. DNA of the CDR3: TGCGCCAGCACCCAAGACAGGGGAGATACGCAGTATTTT. Amino acids: CASTQDRGDTQYF. Complete variable domain (other parts from reference TRBV5-1 and TRBJ2-3): KAGVTQTPRYLIKTRGQQVTLSCSPISGHRSVSWYQQTPGQGLQFLFEYFSETQRNKGNFPGRFSGRQFSNSRSEMNVSTLELGDSALYLCASTQDRGDTQYFGPGTRLTVL.

The chain joins TRBV10-3 to TRBJ2-1; 10 bases align to TRBD2. This CDR3 region has 15 residues. The V gene's germline CDR1 is ENHRY and CDR2 SYGVKD. The J segment lost 7 bases and the V segment lost 4 bases, leaving 7 bases of the junction unmatched. CDR3 protein: CAISGEREGQNEQFF. In DNA, the CDR3 is TGTGCCATCAGTGGAGAGCGGGAGGGCCAGAATGAGCAGTTCTTC.

The CDR3 nucleotides are TGTGCCAGCAGCTTAGCGAACCCATCCAATGAGCAGTTCTTC. Amino acids: CASSLANPSNEQFF. This chain uses TRBV7-6 with TRBJ2-1; D ambiguous. This CDR3 comprises 14 residues. V was shortened by 0 bases and J by 6 bases, with 9 bases between the two germline ends. Germline lookup yields CDR1 SGHVS and CDR2 FNYEAQ.

This clone is a singleton in its sample. J is TRBJ2-7 and V is TRBV5-1; 9 nucleotides match TRBD1. The V segment lost 3 bases and the J segment 6 bases; nucleotides outside the gene matches: 10. Germline V CDR1 and CDR2: SGHRS, YFSETQ. This CDR3 is built from 15 residues. CDR3 DNA: TGCGCCAGCAGCTCAGTTAGTGGGACAGGGACCGAGCAGTACTTC. Protein product: CASSSVSGTGTEQYF.

The V gene is TRBV28, the J gene TRBJ2-3; 8 nucleotides match TRBD1. This CDR3 has 12 residues. The junction had 4 bases not matched to a gene; V was cut back by 8 bases and J by 6 bases. Germline V gene sequence: CDR1 MDHEN, CDR2 SYDVKM. CDR3 coding DNA: TGTGCCAGCGGGACAGGTGTGGATACGCAGTATTTT. As protein: CASGTGVDTQYF.

The V and J genes are TRBV5-4 and TRBJ2-7; D gene ambiguous. The CDR3 spans 16 residues. Germline loops: CDR1 SGHNT, CDR2 YYREEE (reference sequence). V dropped 5 bases and J dropped 0 bases, with 18 bases sitting between them. CDR3 protein: CASSINRGSNSYEQYF. In DNA form, the CDR3 reads TGTGCCAGCAGTATTAACCGTGGCAGTAACTCCTACGAGCAGTACTTC.

This chain uses TRBV6-5 with TRBJ1-1; no reliable D call. The CDR3 has 13 residues. Germline V lookup: CDR1 MNHEY, CDR2 SVGAGI. V was clipped by 2 bases and J by 3 bases, with 7 bases between them. CDR3 sequence: CASSYNRYTEAFF. The CDR3 bases are TGTGCCAGCAGTTACAACAGATACACTGAAGCTTTCTTT.

The chain links TRBV5-6 to TRBJ2-3; D is undetermined. This CDR3 region has 15 residues. From germline, CDR1 is SGHDT and CDR2 YYEEEE. Trimming left V 4 bases short and J 0 bases short, with 12 bases between. The CDR3 is CASSLTPGSTDTQYF. CDR3 DNA: TGTGCCAGCAGCCTAACCCCCGGGAGCACAGATACGCAGTATTTT.

The chain carries TRBV4-3 and TRBJ1-2; TRBD1 is a possible D gene (6 bases). V lost 0 bases and J 6 bases, leaving 14 bases between the germline ends. In germline, CDR1 is LGHNA, CDR2 YSLEER. CDR3 length: 15 amino acids. The CDR3 reads CASSQERGGYNGYTF. In DNA, the CDR3 is TGCGCCAGCAGCCAAGAAAGAGGGGGGTACAATGGCTACACCTTC.

In its sample, this clone is medium-sized (0.01 to 0.1%). J is TRBJ2-7 and V is TRBV10-3; 10 bases match TRBD1. The CDR3 has 17 residues. V shed 2 bases and J 1 base; nucleotides not matched to a gene: 8. Germline V gene data show CDR1 as ENHRY and CDR2 as SYGVKD. The CDR3 loop is CAISEQIDRGRSYEQYF. In DNA, the CDR3 is TGTGCCATCAGTGAGCAAATTGACAGGGGGCGATCCTACGAGCAGTACTTC.

This chain links TRBV7-9 with TRBJ2-3; D is perhaps TRBD1 (6 bases). V lost 2 bases and J lost 5, with 8 bases in between. The germline CDR1 and CDR2 sequences are SEHNR and FQNEAQ (reference sequence). There are 13 residues in the CDR3. The CDR3 region is CASSLPGEDTQYF. Written as DNA, the CDR3 is TGTGCCAGCAGCTTACCAGGGGAAGATACGCAGTATTTT.

V is TRBV27 and J is TRBJ2-5, with D perhaps TRBD2 (6 bases). CDR1 MNHEY and CDR2 SMNVEV come from the germline V gene (reference sequence). V was clipped by 8 bases and J by 2 bases, with 12 bases between them. This CDR3 has 13 amino acids. CDR3 nucleotide sequence: TGTGCCAGCTTAGGGGCGGGGCAAGAGACCCAGTACTTC. Translated, it gives CASLGAGQETQYF.

CDR3 bases: TGTGCCAGCAGCTTAGCAGTACCGGGAGACCTCTCTGGGGCCAACGTCCTGACTTTC. It encodes CASSLAVPGDLSGANVLTF. The V and J genes are TRBV11-3 and TRBJ2-6; perhaps TRBD2 as D (6 bases). The CDR3 spans 19 residues. Germline loops: CDR1 SGHNT, CDR2 YENEEA. With 1 base removed from V and 0 bases from J, the gap between germline ends came to 16 bases.

This chain uses TRBV10-3 with TRBJ2-7; D gene ambiguous. Germline-derived CDR1 and CDR2 are ENHRY and SYGVKD. The CDR3 loop spans 14 amino acids. V was pared by 4 bases and J by 0 bases, with 10 bases between. CDR3 amino acids: CAISVGRFSYEQYF. For the CDR3, the DNA is TGTGCCATCAGTGTCGGACGCTTCTCCTACGAGCAGTACTTC.

CDR3 sequence: CASSPVDRNYGYTF. The CDR3 region has the DNA TGTGCCAGCAGTCCCGTCGACAGGAACTATGGCTACACCTTC. The chain recombines TRBV28 with TRBJ1-2; tentatively, D is TRBD1 (6 bases). The V end lost 5 bases, the J end lost 2 bases, and 12 bases lay between the germline ends. Looked up from germline, CDR1 is MDHEN and CDR2 is SYDVKM. The CDR3 is 14 residues long.

This clone was picked up a small number of times. The rearrangement uses TRBV29-1 and TRBJ2-1, with a weak D call TRBD1 (6 bases). Trimming cost V 3 bases and J 4 bases, with 7 bases left between them. CDR3 length equals 12 residues. Per germline, CDR1 SQVTM and CDR2 ANQGSEA. The CDR3: CSVEGAYNEQFF. The CDR3 bases are TGCAGCGTTGAGGGGGCGTACAATGAGCAGTTCTTC.

The V and J genes are TRBV6-5 and TRBJ1-5, with unresolved D. V lost 8 bases, J lost 2 bases, and 10 bases lay in between. There are 13 residues in the CDR3. CDR1 and CDR2 (germline): MNHEY, SVGAGI. CDR3 amino acids: CASGPSGNQPQHF. For the CDR3, the DNA is TGTGCCAGCGGGCCATCGGGCAATCAGCCCCAGCATTTT.

The gene calls are TRBV7-8 and TRBJ2-7, with 7 bases identical to TRBD2. J was trimmed by 5 bases and V by 2 bases; bases with no gene match: 6. This CDR3 has 14 amino acids. Germline values: CDR1 SGHVS, CDR2 FQNEAQ. The DNA of the CDR3 is TGTGCCAGCAGCTTACTGGGAGGGATCGACGAGCAGTACTTC. Translating it yields CASSLLGGIDEQYF.

The V gene is TRBV27, the J gene TRBJ2-1, with 8 nucleotides matching TRBD2. V dropped 6 bases and J dropped 5; count of bases not matched to a gene: 9. CDR1 and CDR2 from the germline V gene are MNHEY and SMNVEV (reference sequence). The CDR3 spans 15 residues. The CDR3 region is CASSPSTSVDNEQFF. In DNA, the CDR3 is TGTGCCAGCAGCCCGTCGACTAGCGTAGACAATGAGCAGTTCTTC.

The rearrangement links TRBV15 to TRBJ1-2, with D maybe TRBD1 (6 bases). CDR1 and CDR2 (germline): LNHNV, YYDKDF (reference sequence). The V and J ends lost 4 bases and 8 bases respectively, with 14 bases between them. This CDR3 comprises 13 residues. CDR3 residues: CATSTGATQGYTF. Here the CDR3 DNA reads TGTGCCACCAGCACGGGGGCGACCCAGGGCTACACCTTC.

This chain joins TRBV19 and TRBJ1-2; D unresolved. The CDR3 is made up of 12 amino acids. V lost 6 bases and J lost 5, with 10 bases in between. CDR1 is LNHDA, CDR2 SQIVND, per germline (reference sequence). CDR3 in amino acids: CASRSTGYGYTF. CDR3 coding DNA: TGTGCCAGTAGATCGACTGGTTATGGCTACACCTTC. The whole variable domain, filled in from reference TRBV19 and TRBJ1-2, reads DGGITQSPKYLFRKEGQNVTLSCEQNLNHDAMYWYRQDPGQGLRLIYYSQIVNDFQKGDIAEGYSVSREKKESFPLTVTSAQKNPTAFYLCASRSTGYGYTFGSGTRLTVV.

The chain recombines TRBV20-1 with TRBJ1-2, with unresolved D. Germline V gene lookup returns CDR1 DFQATT and CDR2 SNEGSKA (reference sequence). The CDR3 has 10 amino acids. V was clipped by 4 bases and J by 7 bases, with 7 bases between them. The CDR3 loop is CSATNLGYTF. Here the CDR3 DNA reads TGCAGTGCTACCAACCTTGGCTACACCTTC.

This clone came up once. The chain joins TRBV7-8 to TRBJ2-1; unclear D gene. The germline V and J ends were trimmed by 5 bases and 2 bases, with 7 bases remaining between them. Germline assignment: CDR1 SGHVS and CDR2 FQNEAQ. This CDR3 has 13 residues. As DNA, the CDR3 is TGTGCCAGCAGCCAAAGACCCTACAATGAGCAGTTCTTC. It translates to CASSQRPYNEQFF.

This chain connects TRBV30 to TRBJ2-2, with 9 bases matching TRBD2. Germline V lookup: CDR1 GTSNPN, CDR2 SVGIG (reference sequence). V lost 3 bases to trimming and J lost 7 bases; unmatched junction nucleotides: 9. This CDR3 region has 15 residues. The CDR3 nucleotides are TGTGCCTGGAGGTTGGCGGGAGGGCTAAGCGGGGAGCTGTTTTTT. It specifies CAWRLAGGLSGELFF.

V and J are TRBV5-1 and TRBJ2-5; D possibly corresponds to TRBD1 (5 bases). V was trimmed by 0 bases and J by 2 bases, leaving 17 bases between them. The CDR3 length is 17 residues. Germline-derived CDR1 and CDR2 are SGHRS and YFSETQ. In DNA form, the CDR3 reads TGCGCCAGCAGCTTGGCCCGAAGGGGCGTGGGGCAAGAGACCCAGTACTTC. The encoded protein is CASSLARRGVGQETQYF. Full variable domain (missing parts from reference TRBV5-1 and TRBJ2-5): KAGVTQTPRYLIKTRGQQVTLSCSPISGHRSVSWYQQTPGQGLQFLFEYFSETQRNKGNFPGRFSGRQFSNSRSEMNVSTLELGDSALYLCASSLARRGVGQETQYFGPGTRLLVL.

This rearrangement joins TRBV15 to TRBJ2-1; D uncertain. The V and J ends lost 4 bases and 5 bases respectively, with 3 bases between them. The CDR3 spans 11 residues. The germline V gene encodes CDR1 LNHNV and CDR2 YYDKDF (reference sequence). The CDR3 reads CATSKDNEQFF. The CDR3 DNA is TGTGCCACCAGCAAAGACAATGAGCAGTTCTTC. The whole variable domain, remainder taken from reference TRBV15 and TRBJ2-1, is DAMVIQNPRYQVTQFGKPVTLSCSQTLNHNVMYWYQQKSSQAPKLLFHYYDKDFNNEADTPDNFQSRRPNTSFCFLDIRSPGLGDTAMYLCATSKDNEQFFGPGTRLTVL.